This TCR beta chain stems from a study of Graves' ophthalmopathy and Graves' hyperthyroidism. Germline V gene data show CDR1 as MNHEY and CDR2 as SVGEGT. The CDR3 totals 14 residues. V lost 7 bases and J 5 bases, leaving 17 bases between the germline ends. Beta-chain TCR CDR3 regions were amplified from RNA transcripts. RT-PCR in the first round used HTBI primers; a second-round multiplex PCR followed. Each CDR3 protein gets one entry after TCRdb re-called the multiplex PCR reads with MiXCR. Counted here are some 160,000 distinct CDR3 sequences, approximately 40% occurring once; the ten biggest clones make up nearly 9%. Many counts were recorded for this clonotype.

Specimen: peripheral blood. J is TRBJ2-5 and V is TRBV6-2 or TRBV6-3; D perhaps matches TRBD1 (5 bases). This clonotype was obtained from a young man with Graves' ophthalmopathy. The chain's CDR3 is CASIILQGLETQYF. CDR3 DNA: TGTGCCAGCATCATACTCCAGGGTTTGGAGACCCAGTACTTC.